This T cell receptor beta chain comes out of a study of memory CD4+ T cells and cytomegalovirus serostatus. Study-wide context: Of the healthy Belgian adults, eight or nine were CMV seropositive and approximately 24 seronegative.

Single viable CD3+CD4+CD8-CD45RO+ cells were sorted as the memory CD4+ T cells. Serostatus was set by detecting CMV pp150, pp28, p38, p52 IgG. Total CD4+ T cells were enriched by CD4 positive selection. V shed 2 bases and J 0 bases; nucleotides not matched to a gene: 11. There are 18 residues in the CDR3. Germline V lookup: CDR1 SGHAT, CDR2 FQNNGV. This clone was detected once. Profiled with immunoSEQ multiplex PCR; TCRdb holds only in-frame clones, not every one. The sample yields around 49,000 clones, around four fifths seen once. The receptor was derived from an adult in good health and CMV-seronegative. This rearrangement joins TRBV11-2 to TRBJ1-2, with 8 bases that match TRBD1. Sample: memory CD4+ T cells from blood. The chain's CDR3 is CASSLQGARLVTNYGYTF. CDR3 sequence (DNA): TGTGCCAGCAGCTTACAGGGGGCGCGTCTCGTGACTAACTATGGCTACACCTTC.